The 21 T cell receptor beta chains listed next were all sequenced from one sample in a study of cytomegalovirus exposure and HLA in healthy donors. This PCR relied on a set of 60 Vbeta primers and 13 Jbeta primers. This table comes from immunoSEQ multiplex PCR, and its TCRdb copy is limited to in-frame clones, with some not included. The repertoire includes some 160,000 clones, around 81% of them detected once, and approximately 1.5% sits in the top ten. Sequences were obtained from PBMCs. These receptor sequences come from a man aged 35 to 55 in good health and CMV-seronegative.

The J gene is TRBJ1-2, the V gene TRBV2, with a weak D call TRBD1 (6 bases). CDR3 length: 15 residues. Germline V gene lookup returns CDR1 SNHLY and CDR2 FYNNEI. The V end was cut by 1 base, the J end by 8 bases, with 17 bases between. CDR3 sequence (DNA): TGTGCCAGCAGTGAAGATGGGGGGGACGGGGGCGGCTACACCTTC. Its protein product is CASSEDGGDGGGYTF.

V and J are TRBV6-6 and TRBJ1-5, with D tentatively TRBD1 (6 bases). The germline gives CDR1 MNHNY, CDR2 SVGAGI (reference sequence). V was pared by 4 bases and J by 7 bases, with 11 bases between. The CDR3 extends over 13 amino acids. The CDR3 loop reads CASSFGQGQPQHF. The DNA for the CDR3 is TGTGCCAGCAGTTTCGGGCAGGGGCAGCCCCAGCATTTT.

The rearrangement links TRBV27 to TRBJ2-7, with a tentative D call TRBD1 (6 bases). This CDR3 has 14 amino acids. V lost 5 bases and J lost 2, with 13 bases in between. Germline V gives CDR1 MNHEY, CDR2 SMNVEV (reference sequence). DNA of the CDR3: TGTGCCAGCAGTCAACAGGGAATACCCTACGAGCAGTACTTC. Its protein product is CASSQQGIPYEQYF.

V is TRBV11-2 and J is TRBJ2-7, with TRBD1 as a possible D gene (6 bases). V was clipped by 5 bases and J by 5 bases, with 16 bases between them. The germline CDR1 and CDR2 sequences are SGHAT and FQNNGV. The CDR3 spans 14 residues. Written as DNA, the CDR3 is TGTGCCAGCAGCCCTACCCCGGACAGCCACGAGCAGTACTTC. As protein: CASSPTPDSHEQYF.

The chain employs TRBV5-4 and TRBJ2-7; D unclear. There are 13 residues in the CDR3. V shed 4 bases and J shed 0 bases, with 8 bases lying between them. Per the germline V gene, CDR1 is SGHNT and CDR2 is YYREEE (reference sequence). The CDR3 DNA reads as TGTGCCAGCAGCGACGGGTACTCCTACGAGCAGTACTTC. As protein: CASSDGYSYEQYF.

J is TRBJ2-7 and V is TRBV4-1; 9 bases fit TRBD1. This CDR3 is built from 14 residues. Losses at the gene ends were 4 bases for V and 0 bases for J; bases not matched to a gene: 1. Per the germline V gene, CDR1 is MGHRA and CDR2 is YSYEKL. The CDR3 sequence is CASSPGQGSYEQYF. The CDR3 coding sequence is TGCGCCAGCAGCCCGGGACAGGGCTCCTACGAGCAGTACTTC.

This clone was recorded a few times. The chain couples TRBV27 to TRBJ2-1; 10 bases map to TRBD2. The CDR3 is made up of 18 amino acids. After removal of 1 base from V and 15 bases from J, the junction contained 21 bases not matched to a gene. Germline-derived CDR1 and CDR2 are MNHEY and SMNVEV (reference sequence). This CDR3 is CASSLLNRPARASGRRFF. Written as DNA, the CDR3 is TGTGCCAGCAGTTTATTAAACAGGCCCGCACGGGCTAGCGGGAGACGGTTCTTC.

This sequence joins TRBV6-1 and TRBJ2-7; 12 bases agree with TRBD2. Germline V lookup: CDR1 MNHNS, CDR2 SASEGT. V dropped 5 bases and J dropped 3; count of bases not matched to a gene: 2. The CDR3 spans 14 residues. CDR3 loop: CASSTSGRIYEQYF. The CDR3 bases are TGTGCCAGCAGTACTAGCGGGAGGATCTACGAGCAGTACTTC.

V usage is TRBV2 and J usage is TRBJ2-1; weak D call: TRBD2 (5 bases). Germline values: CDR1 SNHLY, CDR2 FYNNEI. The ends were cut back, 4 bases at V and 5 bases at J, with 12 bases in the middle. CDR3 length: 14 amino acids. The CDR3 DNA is TGTGCCAGCAGTGGGCGGGTATACGACAATGAGCAGTTCTTC. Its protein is CASSGRVYDNEQFF.

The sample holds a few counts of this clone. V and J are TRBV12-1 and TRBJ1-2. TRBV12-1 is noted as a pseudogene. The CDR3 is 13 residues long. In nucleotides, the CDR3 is TGTGCCAGCAGCTTCCGGGAACCCTATGGCTACACCTTC. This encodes CASSFREPYGYTF.

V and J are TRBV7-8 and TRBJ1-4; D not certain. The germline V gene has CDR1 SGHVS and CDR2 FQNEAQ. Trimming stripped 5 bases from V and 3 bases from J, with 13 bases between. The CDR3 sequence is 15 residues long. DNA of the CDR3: TGTGCCAGCAGCCCAGAAAGCGCGGCTAATGAAAAACTGTTTTTT. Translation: CASSPESAANEKLFF.

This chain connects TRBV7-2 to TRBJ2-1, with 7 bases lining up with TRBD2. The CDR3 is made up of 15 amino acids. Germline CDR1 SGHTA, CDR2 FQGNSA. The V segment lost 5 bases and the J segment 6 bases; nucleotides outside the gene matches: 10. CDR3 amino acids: CASSKEASGPNEQFF. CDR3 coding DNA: TGTGCCAGCAGCAAGGAGGCTAGCGGTCCCAATGAGCAGTTCTTC. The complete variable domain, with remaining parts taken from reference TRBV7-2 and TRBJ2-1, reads GAGVSQSPSNKVTEKGKDVELRCDPISGHTALYWYRQSLGQGLEFLIYFQGNSAPDKSGLPSDRFSAERTGGSVSTLTIQRTQQEDSAVYLCASSKEASGPNEQFFGPGTRLTVL.

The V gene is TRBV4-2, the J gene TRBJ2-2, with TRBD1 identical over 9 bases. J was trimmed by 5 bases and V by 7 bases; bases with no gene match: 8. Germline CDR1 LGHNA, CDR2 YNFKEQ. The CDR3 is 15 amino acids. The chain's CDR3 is CASTGQGIGTGELFF. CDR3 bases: TGTGCCAGCACCGGACAGGGGATCGGGACCGGGGAGCTGTTTTTT.

The CDR3 here is CASSQEGGRRYGYTF. For the CDR3, the DNA is TGTGCCAGCAGCCAAGAGGGGGGACGGAGATATGGCTACACCTTC. This chain links TRBV14 with TRBJ1-2; tentative D call: TRBD1 (5 bases). The V and J ends lost 0 bases and 5 bases respectively, with 13 bases between them. The CDR3 covers 15 residues. Germline values: CDR1 SGHDN, CDR2 FVKESK. The full variable domain, in which reference TRBV14 and TRBJ1-2 provide the parts outside the CDR3, is EAGVTQFPSHSVIEKGQTVTLRCDPISGHDNLYWYRRVMGKEIKFLLHFVKESKQDESGMPNNRFLAERTGGTYSTLKVQPAELEDSGVYFCASSQEGGRRYGYTFGSGTRLTVV.

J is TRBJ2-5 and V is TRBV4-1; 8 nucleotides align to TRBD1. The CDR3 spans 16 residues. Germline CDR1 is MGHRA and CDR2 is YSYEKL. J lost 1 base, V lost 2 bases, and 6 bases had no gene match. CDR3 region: CASSQLNGQGQETQYF. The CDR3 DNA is TGCGCCAGCAGCCAATTGAATGGACAGGGCCAAGAGACCCAGTACTTC.

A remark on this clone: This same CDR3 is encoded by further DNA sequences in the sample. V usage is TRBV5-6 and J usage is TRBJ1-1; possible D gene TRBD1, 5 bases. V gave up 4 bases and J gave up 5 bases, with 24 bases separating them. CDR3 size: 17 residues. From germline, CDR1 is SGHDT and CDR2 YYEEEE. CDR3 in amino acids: CASSLSGGNGPTTEAFF. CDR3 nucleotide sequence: TGTGCCAGCAGCCTGAGTGGGGGGAACGGTCCCACTACTGAAGCTTTCTTT.

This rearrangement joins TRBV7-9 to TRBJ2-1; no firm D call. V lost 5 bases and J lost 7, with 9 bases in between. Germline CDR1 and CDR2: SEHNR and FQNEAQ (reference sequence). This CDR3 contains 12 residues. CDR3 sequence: CASSMTQNEQFF. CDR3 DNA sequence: TGTGCCAGCAGCATGACTCAGAATGAGCAGTTCTTC.

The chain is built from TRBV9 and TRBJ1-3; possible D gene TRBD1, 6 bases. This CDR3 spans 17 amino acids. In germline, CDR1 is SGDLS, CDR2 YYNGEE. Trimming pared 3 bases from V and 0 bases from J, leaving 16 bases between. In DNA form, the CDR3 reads TGTGCCAGCAGCGCGACAGGACCCCGGAGCTCTGGAAACACCATATATTTT. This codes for CASSATGPRSSGNTIYF.

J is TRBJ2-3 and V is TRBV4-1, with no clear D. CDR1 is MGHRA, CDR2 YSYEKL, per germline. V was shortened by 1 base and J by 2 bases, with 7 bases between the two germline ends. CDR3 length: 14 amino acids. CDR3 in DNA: TGCGCCAGCAGCCAAGGCGGTCTCACAGATACGCAGTATTTT. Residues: CASSQGGLTDTQYF.

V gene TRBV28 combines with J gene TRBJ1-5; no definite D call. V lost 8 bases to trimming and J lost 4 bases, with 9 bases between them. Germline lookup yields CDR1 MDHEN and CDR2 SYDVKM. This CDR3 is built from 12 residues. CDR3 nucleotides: TGTGCCAGCCTCCAGGTGAATCAGCCCCAGCATTTT. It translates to CASLQVNQPQHF.

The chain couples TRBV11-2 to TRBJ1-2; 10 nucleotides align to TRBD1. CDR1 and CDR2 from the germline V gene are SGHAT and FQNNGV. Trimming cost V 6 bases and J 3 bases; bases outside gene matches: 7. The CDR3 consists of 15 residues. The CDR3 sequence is CASRRPGQGDYGYTF. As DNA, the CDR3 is TGTGCCAGCAGACGACCCGGACAGGGGGACTATGGCTACACCTTC.